This TCR beta chain stems from a study of regulatory T cells in long-lasting Graves disease. Combining iRepertoire HTBI primers with Arm-PCR of CDR3 regions, the authors built TCR beta libraries. Each CDR3 protein is one row after TCRdb ran MiXCR on the multiplex PCR reads. The sample carries roughly 500,000 distinct CDR3 sequences, roughly 22% recorded once. After removal of 5 bases from V and 4 bases from J, the junction contained 7 bases not matched to a gene. The CDR3 is 15 residues long. CDR1 and CDR2 from the germline V gene are MDHEN and SYDVKM. This clonotype was observed a few times. Time point described: persistent/refractory GD, antithyroid drugs over 5 years with positive TRAb. With RNA extracted from PBMCs as input, the TCR library was made. Graves' disease diagnosis relied on American Thyroid Association guidelines. EDTA tubes received roughly 10 milliliters of drawn peripheral blood.

The receptor's source is a female donor with Graves disease. The material sequenced was peripheral blood mononuclear cells (PBMCs), taken when the disease was refractory, from a patient treated with antithyroid drugs. The V gene is TRBV28, the J gene TRBJ2-2; 7 nucleotides match TRBD1. The CDR3 loop reads CASSLRDRVTGELFF. The CDR3 DNA reads as TGTGCCAGCAGTCTCCGGGACAGAGTCACCGGGGAGCTGTTTTTT. Full variable domain (remainder filled in from reference TRBV28 and TRBJ2-2): DVKVTQSSRYLVKRTGEKVFLECVQDMDHENMFWYRQDPGLGLRLIYFSYDVKMKEKGDIPEGYSVSREKKERFSLILESASTNQTSMYLCASSLRDRVTGELFFGEGSRLTVL.